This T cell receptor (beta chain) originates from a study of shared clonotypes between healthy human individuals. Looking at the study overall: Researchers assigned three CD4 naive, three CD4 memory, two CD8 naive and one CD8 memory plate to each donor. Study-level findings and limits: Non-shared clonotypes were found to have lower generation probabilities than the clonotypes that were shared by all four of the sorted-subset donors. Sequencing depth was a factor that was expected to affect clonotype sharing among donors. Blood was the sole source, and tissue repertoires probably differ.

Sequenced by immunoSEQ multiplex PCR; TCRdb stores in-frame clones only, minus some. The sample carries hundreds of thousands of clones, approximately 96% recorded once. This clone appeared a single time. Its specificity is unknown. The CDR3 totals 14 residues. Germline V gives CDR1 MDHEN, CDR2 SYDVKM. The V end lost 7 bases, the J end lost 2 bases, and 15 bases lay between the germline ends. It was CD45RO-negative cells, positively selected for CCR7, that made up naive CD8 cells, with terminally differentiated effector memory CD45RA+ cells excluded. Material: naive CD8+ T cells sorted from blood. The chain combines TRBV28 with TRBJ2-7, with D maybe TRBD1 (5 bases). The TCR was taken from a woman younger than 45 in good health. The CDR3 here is CASIRQGWAYEQYF. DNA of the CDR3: TGTGCCAGCATACGTCAGGGCTGGGCCTACGAGCAGTACTTC.